This is a list of T cell receptor beta chains from one sample in a study of T cell responses to AZD1222 COVID-19 vaccine. Libraries were prepared by immunoSEQ multiplex PCR; TCRdb keeps only in-frame clonotypes and omits some of them. Of 140,000 to 150,000 clones detected, 90% to 95% appear once; the ten largest clones hold approximately 4%. The sequenced sample was peripheral blood, obtained 28 days after the second AZD1222 dose. The receptor source for this set is an adult who received the AZD1222 COVID-19 vaccine. The CDR3 runs from the conserved cysteine through the conserved F or W. Fields, in order: V gene, D gene, clone size, J gene, CDR3 DNA, CDR3 protein. D genes are given only for firm matches. Clone sizes are given selectively: once, few, many, or a class where the clone is expanded.

TRBV19	.	once	TRBJ1-1	TGTGCCAGTAGTATGCGCGGATTGAACACTGAAGCTTTCTTT	CASSMRGLNTEAFF
TRBV9	.	.	TRBJ2-3	TGTGCCAGCAGCCGCCAGGGTACAGATACGCAGTATTTT	CASSRQGTDTQYF
TRBV5-4	TRBD1	.	TRBJ1-1	TGTGCCAGCAGAGAACAGGGGGCAGGAAACACTGAAGCTTTCTTT	CASREQGAGNTEAFF
TRBV19	.	.	TRBJ1-3	TGTGCCAGTAGTGCCGGGCAGGGGGGAAACACCATATATTTT	CASSAGQGGNTIYF
TRBV27	.	.	TRBJ2-7	TGTGCCAGCTCTGCGGGGCACGAGCAGTACTTC	CASSAGHEQYF
TRBV28	.	.	TRBJ2-7	TGTGCCAGCCGGACGACCTACGAGCAGTACTTC	CASRTTYEQYF
TRBV29-1	.	once	TRBJ1-2	TGCAGCGTTGTCACAGGCGATAACTATGGCTACACCTTC	CSVVTGDNYGYTF
TRBV15	.	.	TRBJ1-4	TGTGCCACCAGCAGAGGGCCCCAGGACCGAGAAAAACTGTTTTTT	CATSRGPQDREKLFF
TRBV4-2	.	.	TRBJ1-6	TGTGCCAGCAGCCAAGATCGGGCGGCTGCCTCCCCCCCCCTCCACTTT	CASSQDRAAASPPLHF
TRBV6-2/TRBV6-3	.	.	TRBJ2-7	TGTGCCAGCAGTTACTCAAACTCCTACGAGCAGTACTTC	CASSYSNSYEQYF
TRBV29-1	.	.	TRBJ2-2	TGCAGCGTTCTCCCTCAAGGAACCGGGGAGCTGTTTTTT	CSVLPQGTGELFF
TRBV14	TRBD2	.	TRBJ2-1	TGTGCCAGCAGCCCCTCCGGGGGAGCTAGCGGGAGAGTTCGGACCTTAGGCAATGAGCAGTTCTTC	CASSPSGGASGRVRTLGNEQFF
TRBV3-1/TRBV3-2	TRBD1	.	TRBJ2-7	TGTGCCAGCAGTCCCGGGACAGGAGCCTACGAGCAGTACTTC	CASSPGTGAYEQYF
TRBV2	.	.	TRBJ1-2	TGTGCCAGCAGCACCAGGGTAGGCTATGGCTACACCTTC	CASSTRVGYGYTF
TRBV12-3/TRBV12-4	.	.	TRBJ1-2	TGTGCCAGCAGTTTGGCCCCAGGGGACGGCTACACCTTC	CASSLAPGDGYTF
TRBV7-9	TRBD2	.	TRBJ2-7	TGTGCCAGCAGCCTATTGGGGGGGACTGGGTACGAGCAGTACTTC	CASSLLGGTGYEQYF
TRBV29-1	.	.	TRBJ1-1	TGCAGCGTTCAACAGGGACAGAACACTGAAGCTTTCTTT	CSVQQGQNTEAFF
TRBV6-2/TRBV6-3	.	.	TRBJ2-3	TGTGCCAGCAGTTACTCAGGGGGGGCGATATATACAGATACGCAGTATTTT	CASSYSGGAIYTDTQYF
TRBV4-3	.	once	TRBJ1-2	TGCGCCAGCAGCCAACCAGGGCGCTATGGCTACACCTTC	CASSQPGRYGYTF
TRBV21-1	.	.	TRBJ2-1	TGTGCCAGCAGCAAATCGGGGCGGGAACGAGATAGGGGTGATGAGCAGTTCTTC	CASSKSGRERDRGDEQFF
TRBV6-2/TRBV6-3	TRBD1	.	TRBJ1-5	TGTGCCAGCAGTTACTCGACAGGGGGAGGTCAGCCCCAGCATTTT	CASSYSTGGGQPQHF
TRBV29-1	.	.	TRBJ2-5	TGCAGCGTTGGGTGGGGGGGACACCCACAAGAGACCCAGTACTTC	CSVGWGGHPQETQYF
TRBV28	.	.	TRBJ1-1	TGTGCCAGCAGTCGTATCGGGGAGATTGAAGCTTTCTTT	CASSRIGEIEAFF
TRBV5-6	TRBD2	.	TRBJ2-2	TGTGCCAGCAGCTTGGTGGGGCTAGCGGGAGGCTTGAACACCGGGGAGCTGTTTTTT	CASSLVGLAGGLNTGELFF
TRBV6-1	.	.	TRBJ2-2	TGTGCCAGCAGTGAAGTTGTCCCCGGGGAGCTGTTTTTT	CASSEVVPGELFF
TRBV19	.	.	TRBJ1-2	TGTGCCAGTAGTATCGACCAAGATAGAGGCTACACCTTC	CASSIDQDRGYTF
TRBV4-1	.	.	TRBJ2-3	TGCGCCAGCATGAGGGCCCGGGCAACTACAGATACGCAGTATTTT	CASMRARATTDTQYF
TRBV7-7	TRBD2	.	TRBJ2-5	TGTGCTAGCAGCCAGGGGGGACTAGCGGGGGAAGAGACCCAGTACTTC	CASSQGGLAGEETQYF
TRBV5-5	.	.	TRBJ2-2	TGTGCCAGCAGCTGGACCGGGACACCGACCCCCGGGGAGCTGTTTTTT	CASSWTGTPTPGELFF
TRBV6-5	TRBD1	.	TRBJ1-1	TGTGCCAGCAGTCCTGGACAGGGCGGAACTGAAGCTTTCTTT	CASSPGQGGTEAFF
TRBV6-8	TRBD1	.	TRBJ1-5	TGTGCCAGCACCTTGGGACAGGAGGGGGACTGCAATCAGCCCCAGCATTTT	CASTLGQEGDCNQPQHF
TRBV5-4	.	.	TRBJ1-5	TGTGCCAGCAGCTTGGAGGCGTCTCAGCCCCAGCATTTT	CASSLEASQPQHF